This T cell receptor (beta chain) derives from a study of OX40 agonist ivuxolimab in advanced cancers. The study's findings and limits: Expanded clones belonging to CD8+ T cells outnumbered, on average, those of CD4+. At 0.1 to 3.0 mg/kg and by week 6, CD4+ and CD8+ T cells in the blood had expanded clonally.

The assay was immunoSEQ multiplex PCR, and TCRdb's table has in-frame clones only and misses some. The sample shows 55,000 to 65,000 clones, around 77% of them seen only once. CDR1 and CDR2 (germline): SEHNR, FQNEAQ (reference sequence). The germline V and J ends were trimmed by 4 bases and 5 bases, with 14 bases remaining between them. The CDR3 has 14 amino acids. On this clone: Its antigen is unidentified.

Sequenced here: CD4+ or CD8+ T cells sorted from blood, sampled in a trial of the OX40 agonist ivuxolimab. The sequence derives from an adult with an advanced solid tumor such as melanoma, head and neck, liver or kidney cancer. V usage is TRBV7-9 and J usage is TRBJ1-2; a possible D gene is TRBD1 (5 bases). The CDR3 nucleotides read TGTGCCAGCAGCTCGGGACGGCTCTATTATGGCTACACCTTC. Amino acids: CASSSGRLYYGYTF.